Following are 18 T cell receptor beta chains from one sample sequenced in a study of PD-1 blockade in mismatch repair-deficient tumors. Using immunoSEQ multiplex PCR, the repertoire was profiled, and TCRdb retains in-frame clones only, with some absent. The data show fewer than 16,000 clones, under 85% seen once. Stated time point: roughly ten-day in vitro stimulation with candidate neoantigen peptide 5. These receptors have no identified antigens. This sample comprised cells cultured in vitro, obtained from a patient treated with pembrolizumab. The receptors stem from an adult with mismatch repair-deficient cancer.

The chain recombines TRBV4-2 with TRBJ2-3; unclear D gene. The V gene lost 0 bases and the J gene lost 2 bases, with 6 bases spanning the gap. The CDR3 is 14 residues long. Per germline, CDR1 LGHNA and CDR2 YNFKEQ. The CDR3 DNA reads TGTGCCAGCAGCCAAGACCGGGTCACAGATACGCAGTATTTT. This encodes CASSQDRVTDTQYF.

In this sample, this clone turned up a few times. CDR3 coding DNA: TGCAGCGTTGACGGGGATACGCAGTATTTT. Protein product: CSVDGDTQYF. V is TRBV29-1 and J is TRBJ2-3; D not resolved. Germline values: CDR1 SQVTM, CDR2 ANQGSEA. V was clipped by 3 bases and J by 6 bases, with 4 bases between them. The CDR3 sequence is 10 residues long.

V gene TRBV19 combines with J gene TRBJ1-5, with D uncertain. CDR1 LNHDA and CDR2 SQIVND come from the germline V gene (reference sequence). This CDR3 has 14 residues. V was shortened by 3 bases and J by 4 bases, with 10 bases between the two germline ends. The CDR3 DNA sequence: TGTGCCAGTAGTATTGGGTCGGGGAATCAGCCCCAGCATTTT. As protein: CASSIGSGNQPQHF.

This chain connects TRBV7-2 to TRBJ2-1, with 13 positions matching TRBD2. The CDR3 loop spans 14 amino acids. Germline CDR1 SGHTA, CDR2 FQGNSA. V shed 5 bases and J 11 bases; nucleotides not matched to a gene: 6. In nucleotides, the CDR3 is TGTGCCAGCAGCGTCGGGACTAGCGGGATTCAGCAGTTCTTC. Protein: CASSVGTSGIQQFF.

This clone occurred once. The chain carries TRBV9 and TRBJ2-1; the D is unclear. There are 16 residues in the CDR3. Germline CDR1 SGDLS, CDR2 YYNGEE. The V end lost 6 bases, the J end lost 0 bases, and 16 bases lay between the germline ends. CDR3 sequence: CASNNIRQFSYNEQFF. The CDR3 DNA follows: TGTGCCAGCAATAATATCAGGCAATTCTCCTACAATGAGCAGTTCTTC.

The chain joins TRBV6-4 to TRBJ1-1; the match to TRBD1 covers 12 bases. This CDR3 has 17 amino acids. Germline V gene sequence: CDR1 MRHNA, CDR2 SNTAGT. V dropped 6 bases and J dropped 0; count of bases not matched to a gene: 8. The DNA of the CDR3 is TGTGCCAGCAGAGCGGAGGGACAGGGGGCGATGAACACTGAAGCTTTCTTT. Its protein product is CASRAEGQGAMNTEAFF.

To note about this clone: Germline is not matched at one junction end, which may reflect a read error. The rearrangement links TRBV5-1 to TRBJ1-1; D might be TRBD1 (6 bases). From germline, CDR1 is SGHRS and CDR2 YFSETQ. The CDR3 contains 14 residues. This CDR3 reads CASKGGGANSEAFF. DNA of the CDR3: TGCGCCAGCAAGGGTGGGGGGGCGAACTCTGAAGCTTTCTTT. The complete variable domain, with remaining parts taken from reference TRBV5-1 and TRBJ1-1, reads KAGVTQTPRYLIKTRGQQVTLSCSPISGHRSVSWYQQTPGQGLQFLFEYFSETQRNKGNFPGRFSGRQFSNSRSEMNVSTLELGDSALYLCASKGGGANSEAFFGQGTRLTVV.

The J gene is TRBJ1-2, the V gene TRBV7-3; weak D call: TRBD1 (5 bases). V shed 2 bases and J shed 4 bases, with 14 bases lying between them. There are 15 residues in the CDR3. Germline values: CDR1 SGHTA, CDR2 FQGTGA. CDR3 loop: CASSLGTVRSYGYTF. DNA for the CDR3: TGTGCCAGCAGCTTAGGGACGGTTCGATCCTATGGCTACACCTTC.

The chain employs TRBV7-7 and TRBJ2-7, with 14 bases lining up with TRBD2. Germline V gene sequence: CDR1 SSHAT, CDR2 FNYEAQ (reference sequence). The CDR3 has 15 residues. The trim removed 5 bases at V and 6 bases at J, leaving 6 bases unmatched. CDR3 sequence reads: CASSPGLAGAGEQYF. The CDR3 DNA follows: TGTGCCAGCAGCCCGGGACTAGCGGGAGCGGGCGAGCAGTACTTC.

J is TRBJ2-7 and V is TRBV5-1; no reliable D call. The CDR3 sequence is 14 residues long. Germline values: CDR1 SGHRS, CDR2 YFSETQ. The V gene lost 0 bases and the J gene lost 2 bases, with 9 bases spanning the gap. The CDR3 loop reads CASSLVVQPYEQYF. CDR3 nucleotide sequence: TGCGCCAGCAGCTTGGTTGTCCAGCCCTACGAGCAGTACTTC.

The DNA of the CDR3 is TGTGCCAGCAGCTACCCCAGGGGACAGGGTACTGTCGGCTACACCTTC. It yields the protein CASSYPRGQGTVGYTF. The rearrangement links TRBV7-9 to TRBJ1-2, with 9 bases fitting TRBD1. V gave up 4 bases and J gave up 8 bases; unmatched junction bases: 14. CDR1 and CDR2 (germline): SEHNR, FQNEAQ (reference sequence). The CDR3 has 16 amino acids. The whole variable domain, remainder taken from reference TRBV7-9 and TRBJ1-2, is DTGVSQNPRHKITKRGQNVTFRCDPISEHNRLYWYRQTLGQGPEFLTYFQNEAQLEKSRLLSDRFSAERPKGSFSTLEIQRTEQGDSAMYLCASSYPRGQGTVGYTFGSGTRLTVV.

CDR3 DNA sequence: TGTGCCAGCAGCGCACAGGGGATATCCTACGAGCAGTACTTC. Translating gives CASSAQGISYEQYF. The chain carries TRBV9 and TRBJ2-7, with 7 bases fitting TRBD1. V shed 3 bases, J shed 1 base, and the junction held 4 bases outside the gene matches. Germline V gene sequence: CDR1 SGDLS, CDR2 YYNGEE. The CDR3 loop spans 14 amino acids.

This chain uses TRBV11-3 with TRBJ1-1; tentatively, D is TRBD1 (5 bases). Between the trimmed V and J ends, which lost 3 bases and 1 base, there was a span of 6 bases. The germline CDR1 and CDR2 sequences are SGHNT and YENEEA. This CDR3 contains 13 residues. This CDR3 reads CASSLGENTEAFF. The CDR3 DNA is TGTGCCAGCAGCTTGGGGGAGAACACTGAAGCTTTCTTT.

This clone appeared once. This chain connects TRBV2 to TRBJ2-5; no firm D call. The CDR3 contains 11 residues. The germline V gene has CDR1 SNHLY and CDR2 FYNNEI. The germline V and J ends were trimmed by 3 bases and 7 bases, with 6 bases remaining between them. The CDR3 region is CASSDYMTQYF. CDR3 DNA: TGTGCCAGCAGTGATTACATGACCCAGTACTTC.

This sequence joins TRBV7-6 and TRBJ2-2, with D possibly being TRBD1 (5 bases). The length of the CDR3 is 15 residues. The V and J ends lost 1 base and 0 bases respectively, with 6 bases between them. CDR1 and CDR2 from the germline V gene are SGHVS and FNYEAQ. The CDR3 here is CASSLVQANTGELFF. CDR3 coding DNA: TGTGCCAGCAGCTTAGTACAGGCGAACACCGGGGAGCTGTTTTTT.

In this sample, this clone turned up once. This chain links TRBV2 with TRBJ2-7, with TRBD2 as a possible D gene (5 bases). The CDR3 has 12 residues. Germline V CDR1 and CDR2: SNHLY, FYNNEI. The V and J ends lost 6 bases and 0 bases respectively, with 6 bases between them. In nucleotides, the CDR3 is TGTGCCAGCAGGGGAGTCTCCTACGAGCAGTACTTC. It is translated as CASRGVSYEQYF.

The rearrangement links TRBV7-9 to TRBJ2-1; 12 bases line up with TRBD2. The CDR3 loop spans 15 amino acids. The V and J ends lost 4 bases and 4 bases, in that order; junction bases with no gene match: 2. Germline CDR1 reads SEHNR; CDR2 reads FQNEAQ (reference sequence). The CDR3 reads CASSSGTSGYNEQFF. The CDR3 nucleotides are TGTGCCAGCAGCTCTGGGACTAGCGGGTACAATGAGCAGTTCTTC.

The chain couples TRBV6-1 to TRBJ2-7; 7 bases align to TRBD2. The length of the CDR3 is 15 residues. Losses at the gene ends were 3 bases for V and 4 bases for J; bases not matched to a gene: 9. Germline V lookup: CDR1 MNHNS, CDR2 SASEGT. The CDR3 coding sequence is TGTGCCAGCAGTGATTGGCGGGAGCATCCATACGAGCAGTACTTC. Its translation is CASSDWREHPYEQYF.